This TCR beta chain originates from a study of blood T cell repertoires in COVID-19. Study details: Acute and convalescent COVID-19 samples came from the United States, Italy and Spain. PBMCs, B-cell-depleted T cells, or T cells were the source of the cDNA or gDNA that made up the material.

This CDR3 is built from 15 residues. In germline, CDR1 is MNHEY, CDR2 SVGAGI. The ends lost 4 bases at V and 9 bases at J; junction bases unmatched: 7. Original data processing: Reference gene primer amplification yielded estimated nucleated cell counts. Only in-frame clones appear in the TCRdb table, and some are missing; sequencing was by immunoSEQ multiplex PCR. The DNA gave D and trimming, while V, J and clone size come from that table. This sample has approximately 250,000 clones, with approximately 89% found just once. The J gene is TRBJ1-6, the V gene TRBV6-5, with 9 nucleotides matching TRBD1. The sample taken for sequencing was peripheral blood. The TCR comes from a man in his forties with active or convalescent COVID-19. The DNA of the CDR3 is TGTGCCAGCAGTTCGACAGGGGGGGCCGGTTCACCCCTCCACTTT. It translates to CASSSTGGAGSPLHF.